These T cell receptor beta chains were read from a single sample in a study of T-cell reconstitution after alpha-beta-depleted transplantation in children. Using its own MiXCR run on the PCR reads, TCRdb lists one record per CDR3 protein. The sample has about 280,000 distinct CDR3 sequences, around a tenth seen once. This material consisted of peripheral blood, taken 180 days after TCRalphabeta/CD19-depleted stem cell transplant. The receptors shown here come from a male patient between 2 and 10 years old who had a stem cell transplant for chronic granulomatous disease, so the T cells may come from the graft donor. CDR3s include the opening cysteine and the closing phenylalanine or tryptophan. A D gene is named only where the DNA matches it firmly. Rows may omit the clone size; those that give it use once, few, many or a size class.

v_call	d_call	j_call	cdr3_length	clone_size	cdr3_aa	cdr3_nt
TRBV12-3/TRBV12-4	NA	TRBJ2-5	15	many	CASSFGTELRETQYF	TGTGCCAGCAGTTTCGGGACCGAATTGAGGGAGACCCAGTACTTC
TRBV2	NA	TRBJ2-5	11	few	CASSESWTQYF	TGTGCCAGCAGTGAGTCGTGGACCCAGTACTTC
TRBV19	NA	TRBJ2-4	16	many	CASSTNRAGRGNIQYF	TGTGCCAGTAGTACGAACAGGGCGGGTCGAGGAAACATTCAGTACTTC
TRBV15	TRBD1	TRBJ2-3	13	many	CATRTGGTDTQYF	TGTGCCACTCGGACAGGGGGCACAGATACGCAGTATTTT
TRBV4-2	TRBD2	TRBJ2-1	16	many	CASSQVGSGRNNEQFF	TGTGCCAGCAGCCAAGTTGGTAGCGGGAGGAACAATGAGCAGTTCTTC
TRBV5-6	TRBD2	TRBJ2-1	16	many	CASSTLGSGRSNEQFF	TGTGCCAGCAGCACCCTGGGCAGCGGGAGGAGCAATGAGCAGTTCTTC
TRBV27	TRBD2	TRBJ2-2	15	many	CASSLLASGLGELFF	TGTGCCAGCAGTTTATTAGCTAGCGGGCTCGGGGAGCTGTTTTTT
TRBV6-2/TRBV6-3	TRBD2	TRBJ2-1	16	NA	CASSPATSGRAYEQFF	TGTGCCAGCAGTCCCGCGACTAGCGGGAGGGCCTATGAGCAGTTCTTC
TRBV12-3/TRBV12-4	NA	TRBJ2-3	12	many	CASSPAGDTQYF	TGTGCCAGCAGCCCCGCGGGGGATACGCAGTATTTT
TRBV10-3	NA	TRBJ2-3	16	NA	CAISESGPGKTDTQYF	TGTGCCATCAGTGAGTCCGGTCCGGGTAAAACCGATACGCAGTATTTT
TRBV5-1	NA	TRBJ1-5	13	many	CASSRGINQPQHF	TGCGCCAGCAGTAGGGGGATCAATCAGCCCCAGCATTTT
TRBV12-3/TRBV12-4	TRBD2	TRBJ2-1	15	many	CASSLLAGGYNEQFF	TGTGCCAGCAGCCTACTAGCGGGGGGATACAATGAGCAGTTCTTC
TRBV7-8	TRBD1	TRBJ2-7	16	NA	CASSPTGYRGSYEQYF	TGTGCCAGCAGCCCCACCGGATACAGGGGTTCCTACGAGCAGTACTTC
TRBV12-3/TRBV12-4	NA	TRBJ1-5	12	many	CASRVGGQPQHF	TGTGCCAGCAGGGTCGGGGGGCAGCCCCAGCATTTT
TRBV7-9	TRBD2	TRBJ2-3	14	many	CASSLGLAADTQYF	TGTGCCAGCAGCTTAGGACTAGCTGCAGATACGCAGTATTTT
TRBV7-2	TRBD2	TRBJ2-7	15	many	CASSLTGLASYEQYF	TGTGCCAGCAGCTTAACGGGACTAGCGTCGTACGAGCAGTACTTC
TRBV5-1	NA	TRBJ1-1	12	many	CASSAGATEAFF	TGCGCCAGCAGTGCGGGGGCGACTGAAGCTTTCTTT
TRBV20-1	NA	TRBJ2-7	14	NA	CSARYPGTQLGQYF	TGCAGTGCTAGATACCCCGGGACACAACTAGGGCAGTACTTC
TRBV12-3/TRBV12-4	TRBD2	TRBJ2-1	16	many	CASSFRLAESGNEQFF	TGTGCCAGCAGTTTTAGGCTAGCGGAGAGTGGGAATGAGCAGTTCTTC
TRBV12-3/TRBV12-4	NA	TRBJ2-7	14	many	CASSLAAANYEQYF	TGTGCCAGCAGTTTGGCGGCGGCTAACTACGAGCAGTACTTC
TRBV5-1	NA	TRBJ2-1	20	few	CASSLFHLGGRGGTYNEQFF	TGCGCCAGCAGCTTGTTCCATTTGGGGGGGCGAGGCGGGACCTACAATGAGCAGTTCTTC
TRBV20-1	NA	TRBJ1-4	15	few	CSASGDEPGVEKLFF	TGCAGTGCTTCCGGGGACGAGCCGGGAGTCGAAAAACTGTTTTTT
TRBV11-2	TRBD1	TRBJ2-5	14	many	CASSLVGGGETQYF	TGTGCCAGCAGCTTAGTAGGGGGCGGGGAGACCCAGTACTTC
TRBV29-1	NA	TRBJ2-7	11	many	CSVEVDYEQYF	TGCAGCGTTGAAGTGGACTACGAGCAGTACTTC
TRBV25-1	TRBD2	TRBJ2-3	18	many	CASSEDLWDGGATDTQYF	TGTGCCAGCAGTGAAGATCTTTGGGACGGGGGGGCGACAGATACGCAGTATTTT
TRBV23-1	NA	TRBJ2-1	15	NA	CASSQDRGLFNEQFF	TGCGCCAGCAGTCAGGATAGGGGCCTCTTCAATGAGCAGTTCTTC
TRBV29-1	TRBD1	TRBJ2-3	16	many	CSVLPRGRGLADTQYF	TGCAGCGTCCTCCCCCGGGGCAGGGGGCTGGCAGATACGCAGTATTTT
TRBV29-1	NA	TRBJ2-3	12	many	CSVVHRTDTQYF	TGCAGCGTTGTCCACCGCACAGATACGCAGTATTTT
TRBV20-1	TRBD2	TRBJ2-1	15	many	CSASPGTSGNNEQFF	TGCAGTGCTAGTCCCGGGACTAGCGGGAACAATGAGCAGTTCTTC
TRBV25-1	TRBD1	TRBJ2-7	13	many	CASSEGQRDEQYF	TGTGCCAGCAGTGAGGGACAGAGGGACGAGCAGTACTTC
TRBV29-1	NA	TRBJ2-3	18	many	CSVEATALAGMIPDTQYF	TGCAGCGTTGAAGCGACCGCTCTCGCGGGAATGATCCCAGATACGCAGTATTTT
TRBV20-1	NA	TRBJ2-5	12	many	CSARDTAETQYF	TGCAGTGCACGGGACACCGCGGAGACCCAGTACTTC
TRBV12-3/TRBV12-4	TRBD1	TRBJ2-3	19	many	CASSLARGQGVQQTDTQYF	TGTGCCAGCAGTTTAGCGAGGGGACAGGGGGTGCAACAAACAGATACGCAGTATTTT
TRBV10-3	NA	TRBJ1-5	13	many	CAIGFGDNQPQHF	TGTGCCATCGGGTTCGGGGACAATCAGCCCCAGCATTTT
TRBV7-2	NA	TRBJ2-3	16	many	CASSGTGTPSLDTQYF	TGTGCCAGCAGCGGAACCGGGACACCTTCCCTAGATACGCAGTATTTT
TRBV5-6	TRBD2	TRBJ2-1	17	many	CASSYGLAGSSYNEQFF	TGTGCCAGCAGTTATGGACTAGCGGGGAGCTCCTACAATGAGCAGTTCTTC
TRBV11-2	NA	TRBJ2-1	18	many	CASSPIRGWTASYNEQFF	TGTGCCAGCAGCCCGATTAGGGGCTGGACAGCGAGCTACAATGAGCAGTTCTTC
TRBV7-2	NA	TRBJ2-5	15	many	CASSLKGWRRKTQYF	TGTGCCAGCAGCTTAAAGGGTTGGCGCCGGAAGACCCAGTACTTC
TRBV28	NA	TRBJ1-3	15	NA	CASSFRGLAGNTIYF	TGTGCCAGCAGTTTTCGGGGCCTTGCTGGAAACACCATATATTTT
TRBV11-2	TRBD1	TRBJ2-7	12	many	CASSLQGAGQYF	TGTGCCAGCAGCCTACAGGGGGCCGGGCAGTACTTC
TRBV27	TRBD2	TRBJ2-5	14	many	CASSILAGGETQYF	TGTGCCAGCAGTATACTAGCGGGAGGGGAGACCCAGTACTTC
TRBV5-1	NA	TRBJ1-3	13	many	CASSPRQGNTIYF	TGCGCCAGCAGCCCCCGACAGGGAAACACCATATATTTT
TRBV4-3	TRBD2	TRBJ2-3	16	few	CASSQTSGGALDTQYF	TGCGCCAGCAGCCAAACTAGCGGGGGGGCCTTAGATACGCAGTATTTT
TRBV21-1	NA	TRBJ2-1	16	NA	CASSMRLAGEYNEQFF	TGTGCCAGCAGCATGAGACTAGCGGGCGAGTACAATGAGCAGTTCTTC